Detailed here is one T cell receptor (beta chain). The age range of participants was about 18 to 100 years, with residence in about two dozen US areas. The method was immunoSEQ multiplex PCR; TCRdb's version includes in-frame clones alone and lacks a portion of them. The data contain about 140,000 clones, around 82% of them seen just once; the ten biggest clones take up 4.5% to 5.5%. Looked up from germline, CDR1 is SGHRS and CDR2 is YFSETQ. The CDR3 is made up of 15 amino acids. The germline V and J ends were trimmed by 0 bases and 0 bases, with 9 bases remaining between them. The data were taken from a study of blood T cell repertoires in COVID-19.

Sequences were obtained from PBMCs or T cells enriched from blood (not recorded which). This chain links TRBV5-1 with TRBJ1-1; TRBD1 might be the D (5 bases). This clonotype was sampled from a man aged 40-50 years with acute COVID-19. The CDR3 sequence: CASSLGGSLNTEAFF. The CDR3 nucleotides read TGCGCCAGCAGCTTGGGGGGCAGCCTGAACACTGAAGCTTTCTTT.